The 22 T cell receptor beta chains given below trace back to one sample, sequenced in a study of regulatory T cells in long-lasting Graves disease. Time point: newly diagnosed GD, antithyroid drugs for less than 3 months. Extracted PBMC RNA gave rise to the TCR library. For TCR beta, libraries came from iRepertoire HTBI primers and Arm-PCR of CDR3 regions. TCRdb processed the multiplex PCR reads anew with MiXCR; each CDR3 protein has one entry. Of approximately 350,000 distinct CDR3 sequences in the sample, 16% were seen once. The sample was also linked to a second study, of T cells in Graves' hyperthyroidism and ophthalmopathy.

The source material was peripheral blood mononuclear cells (PBMCs), sampled at new diagnosis, from a patient treated with antithyroid drugs. Receptors originate from a woman in her late teens or twenties with Graves disease.

This clonotype was picked up many times. J is TRBJ2-1 and V is TRBV4-2; D call uncertain. The CDR3 spans 15 residues. V gave up 0 bases and J gave up 7 bases, with 13 bases separating them. The germline V gene encodes CDR1 LGHNA and CDR2 YNFKEQ. The CDR3 DNA follows: TGTGCCAGCAGCCAAGATTGGCGAGTCGAGAATGAGCAGTTCTTC. This sequence encodes CASSQDWRVENEQFF.

This clonotype was seen only a few times. Relative to the germline gene, one junction end is altered; a read error may explain this. The gene calls are TRBV4-2 and TRBJ1-1; no firm D call. The CDR3 is 15 residues long. Germline V gives CDR1 LGHNA, CDR2 YNFKEQ. The chain's CDR3 is CASGQDWGGNTEAFF. CDR3 nucleotide sequence: TGTGCCAGCGGCCAGGATTGGGGAGGTAACACTGAGGCTTTCTTT.

At least ten counts were recorded for this clonotype. J is TRBJ2-1 and V is TRBV12-3 or TRBV12-4, with 8 nucleotides matching TRBD1. After removal of 6 bases from V and 12 bases from J, the junction contained 4 bases not matched to a gene. The CDR3 runs to 11 residues. CDR3 sequence: CASSIGTGQFF. The CDR3 DNA sequence: TGTGCCAGCAGCATCGGGACAGGGCAGTTCTTC.

The chain employs TRBV25-1 and TRBJ1-1; D is uncertain. There are 16 residues in the CDR3. With 3 bases removed from V and 3 bases from J, the gap between germline ends came to 17 bases. CDR1 is MGHDK and CDR2 is SYGVNS in the germline V gene. The CDR3 DNA follows: TGTGCCAGCAGTGAGGGGATGGGAAATTTGGACACTGAAGCTTTCTTT. This encodes CASSEGMGNLDTEAFF.

This clonotype was found many times. The chain employs TRBV30 and TRBJ1-3; a weak D match, TRBD1 (5 bases). CDR1 and CDR2 from the germline V gene are GTSNPN and SVGIG (reference sequence). CDR3 length equals 16 residues. The V end was cut by 5 bases, the J end by 4 bases, with 21 bases between. The CDR3 reads CAWGTSGTGAGNTIYF. In DNA form, the CDR3 reads TGTGCCTGGGGGACTTCCGGGACTGGCGCCGGAAACACCATATATTTT.

The chain's CDR3 is CASSSRTANYEQYF. The CDR3 DNA reads as TGTGCCAGCAGCTCGAGGACAGCAAACTACGAGCAGTACTTC. The chain couples TRBV7-9 to TRBJ2-7, with D possibly TRBD1 on 6 matching bases. The germline CDR1 and CDR2 sequences are SEHNR and FQNEAQ (reference sequence). The V end lost 4 bases, the J end lost 3 bases, and 13 bases lay between the germline ends. This CDR3 spans 14 amino acids.

This clonotype was recorded many times. The CDR3 loop is CAISGTGRDGVETQYF. CDR3 in DNA: TGTGCCATCAGTGGAACGGGCAGGGACGGTGTGGAGACCCAGTACTTC. The rearrangement joins TRBV10-3 to TRBJ2-5; possibly TRBD1 or TRBD2 for D (5 bases each). CDR3 length: 16 residues. Trimming removed 4 bases from V and 5 bases from J, with 20 bases in between. Germline values: CDR1 ENHRY, CDR2 SYGVKD.

There are many counts of this clonotype. This chain joins TRBV12-3 or TRBV12-4 and TRBJ2-7; TRBD1 agrees at 9 bases. The CDR3 is made up of 14 amino acids. Trimming took 6 bases from V and 6 from J; bases not matched to a gene: 9. The CDR3 nucleotides read TGTGCCAGCAGACCGGGACAGGGCTTCGGCGAGCAGTACTTC. Protein product: CASRPGQGFGEQYF.

This clonotype was observed many times. Here the CDR3 reads CASRGDRGQGVNTEAFF. The CDR3 coding sequence is TGTGCCAGCAGAGGGGACAGGGGGCAAGGGGTGAACACTGAAGCTTTCTTT. The rearrangement joins TRBV6-1 to TRBJ1-1, with 12 positions matching TRBD1. The germline V gene has CDR1 MNHNS and CDR2 SASEGT. The CDR3 runs to 17 residues. Trimming took 6 bases from V and 0 from J; bases not matched to a gene: 8.

This clonotype has just a few counts. Possible read error: a much larger clone is one base away. This chain uses TRBV28 with TRBJ2-7, with D perhaps TRBD2 (5 bases). The CDR3 runs 16 residues. The germline CDR1 and CDR2 sequences are MDHEN and SYDVKM. V was shortened by 3 bases and J by 3 bases, with 18 bases between the two germline ends. CDR3 nucleotides: TGTGCCAGCAGTTTCAGCCTAGCCAAACAAAACTACGAGCAGTACTTC. Its protein product is CASSFSLAKQNYEQYF.

This clonotype is a singleton in its sample. Compared with germline, one end of the junction differs, possibly owing to a read error. V usage is TRBV13 and J usage is TRBJ1-2; perhaps TRBD1 as D (5 bases). The CDR3 is made up of 18 amino acids. Germline CDR1 and CDR2: PRHDT and FYEKMQ (reference sequence). The CDR3 DNA sequence: TGTGCCAGCAGCTTAGGCCTGGCCAGGGTTACGACTAACTATGGCCACACCTTC. Translating gives CASSLGLARVTTNYGHTF. The variable domain in full, with the rest retrieved from reference TRBV13 and TRBJ1-2, is AAGVIQSPRHLIKEKRETATLKCYPIPRHDTVYWYQQGPGQDPQFLISFYEKMQSDKGSIPDRFSAQQFSDYHSELNMSSLELGDSALYFCASSLGLARVTTNYGHTFGSGTRLTVV.

The J gene is TRBJ1-2, the V gene TRBV2, with 11 positions matching TRBD1. Germline V lookup: CDR1 SNHLY, CDR2 FYNNEI. With V trimmed by 5 bases and J by 0 bases, 11 bases remained unmatched. The CDR3 spans 18 residues. Here the CDR3 reads CASSLSGTGGPSNYGYTF. The CDR3 nucleotides read TGTGCCAGCAGTTTGTCCGGGACAGGGGGTCCCTCTAACTATGGCTACACCTTC.

The V call is TRBV2, the J call TRBJ2-5, with 11 bases identical to TRBD2. CDR1 is SNHLY, CDR2 FYNNEI, per germline. The CDR3 has 15 residues. Germline trimming cut 3 bases from V and 2 bases from J; bases unmatched to any gene: 2. CDR3 sequence reads: CASSESSGRQETQYF. The CDR3 bases are TGTGCCAGCAGTGAGTCTAGCGGGAGGCAAGAGACCCAGTACTTC.

This clonotype was counted between two and nine times. The V gene is TRBV12-3 or TRBV12-4, the J gene TRBJ1-1, with D possibly being TRBD1 (5 bases). V was pared by 1 base and J by 6 bases, with 12 bases between. This CDR3 is 14 amino acids long. The CDR3 loop reads CASSLVGRASEAFF. The CDR3 region has the DNA TGTGCCAGCAGTTTAGTCGGCAGGGCGTCTGAAGCTTTCTTT.

This clonotype was counted ten times or more. The genes are TRBV18 and TRBJ2-7, with 9 bases identical to TRBD2. Germline values: CDR1 KGHSH, CDR2 LQKENI. The CDR3 totals 15 residues. V gave up 3 bases and J gave up 0 bases; unmatched junction bases: 3. For the CDR3, the DNA is TGTGCCAGCTCACCGACTAGCGGCCTCTCCTACGAGCAGTACTTC. This translates into CASSPTSGLSYEQYF.

V and J are TRBV20-1 and TRBJ2-7, with D unresolved. V lost 2 bases, J lost 5 bases, and 13 bases lay in between. The CDR3 spans 13 residues. CDR1 and CDR2 from the germline V gene are DFQATT and SNEGSKA (reference sequence). CDR3 sequence: CSARFQLVNEQYF. Here the CDR3 DNA reads TGCAGTGCTAGATTCCAGTTGGTGAACGAGCAGTACTTC.

A word on this clonotype: A much larger clone is a single base away; this may be a read error. This chain joins TRBV11-2 and TRBJ1-1, with unresolved D. V lost 0 bases to trimming and J lost 5 bases, with 4 bases between them. This CDR3 comprises 12 residues. Germline V gene lookup returns CDR1 SGHAT and CDR2 FQNNGV. This CDR3 reads CASSLERTEAFF. CDR3 bases: TGTGCCAGCAGCTTAGAGCGGACTGAAGCTTTCTTT.

The sample holds many counts of this clonotype. V is TRBV27 and J is TRBJ2-1; tentatively, D is TRBD2 (5 bases). The CDR3 length is 13 residues. Per the germline V gene, CDR1 is MNHEY and CDR2 is SMNVEV (reference sequence). Trimming shortened V by 4 bases and J by 9 bases, and 13 bases separated the two germline ends. Here the CDR3 DNA reads TGTGCCAGCAGTTCGGGGTTCAGGAGTGAGCAGTTCTTC. This translates into CASSSGFRSEQFF.

This clonotype has at least ten counts. The chain couples TRBV27 to TRBJ2-3; no clear D. Deletions cut 1 base from V and 2 bases from J, with 7 bases between. This CDR3 has 14 residues. In germline, CDR1 is MNHEY, CDR2 SMNVEV (reference sequence). The CDR3 DNA is TGTGCCAGCAGTTTATGGGCCCCCACAGATACGCAGTATTTT. Its protein product is CASSLWAPTDTQYF.

This chain connects TRBV18 to TRBJ2-5; 9 bases are a match to TRBD2. The J segment lost 4 bases and the V segment lost 1 base, leaving 4 bases of the junction unmatched. In germline, CDR1 is KGHSH, CDR2 LQKENI. This CDR3 has 15 residues. The CDR3 reads CASSPLAGELETQYF. The DNA of the CDR3 is TGTGCCAGCTCACCACTAGCGGGAGAATTAGAGACCCAGTACTTC. The full variable domain, in which reference TRBV18 and TRBJ2-5 provide the parts outside the CDR3, is NAGVMQNPRHLVRRRGQEARLRCSPMKGHSHVYWYRQLPEEGLKFMVYLQKENIIDESGMPKERFSAEFPKEGPSILRIQQVVRGDSAAYFCASSPLAGELETQYFGPGTRLLVL.

The rearrangement uses TRBV12-3 or TRBV12-4 and TRBJ2-3; the match to TRBD1 covers 11 bases. The CDR3 contains 16 residues. V was pared by 6 bases and J by 4 bases, with 9 bases of the junction left unmatched. The DNA for the CDR3 is TGTGCCAGCAGCACGTATAGGACAGGGGGCCCAGATACGCAGTATTTT. Translating gives CASSTYRTGGPDTQYF.

To note about this clonotype: A single base is all that separates this from a far larger clone, so a read error is likely. The gene calls are TRBV6-1 and TRBJ1-1, with D possibly matching TRBD1 (6 bases). V lost 7 bases and J lost 3, with 9 bases in between. CDR1 MNHNS and CDR2 SASEGT come from the germline V gene. The CDR3 contains 12 residues. The CDR3 loop is CASKGGYTEAFF. As DNA, the CDR3 is TGTGCCAGCAAGGGGGGGTACACTGAAGCTTTCTTT.